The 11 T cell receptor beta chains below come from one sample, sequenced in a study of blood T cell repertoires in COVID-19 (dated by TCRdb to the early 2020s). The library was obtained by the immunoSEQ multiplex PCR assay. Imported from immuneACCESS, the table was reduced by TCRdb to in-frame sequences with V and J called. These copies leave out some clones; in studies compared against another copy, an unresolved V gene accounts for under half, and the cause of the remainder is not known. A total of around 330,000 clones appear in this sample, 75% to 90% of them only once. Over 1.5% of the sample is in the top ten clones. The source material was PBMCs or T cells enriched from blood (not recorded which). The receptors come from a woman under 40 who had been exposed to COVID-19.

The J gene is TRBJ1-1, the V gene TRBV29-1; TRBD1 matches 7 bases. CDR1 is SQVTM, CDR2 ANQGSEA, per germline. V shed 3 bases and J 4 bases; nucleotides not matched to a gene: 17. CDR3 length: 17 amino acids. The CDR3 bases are TGCAGCGTTGATGGAGGGGATCAGGGGGTTCTTGGCACTGAAGCTTTCTTT. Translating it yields CSVDGGDQGVLGTEAFF.

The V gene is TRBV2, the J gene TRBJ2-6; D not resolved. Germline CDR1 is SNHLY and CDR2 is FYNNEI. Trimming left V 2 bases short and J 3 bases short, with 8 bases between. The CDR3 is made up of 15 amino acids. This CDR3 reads CASSELSIGANVLTF. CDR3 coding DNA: TGTGCCAGCAGTGAATTGAGTATTGGGGCCAACGTCCTGACTTTC.

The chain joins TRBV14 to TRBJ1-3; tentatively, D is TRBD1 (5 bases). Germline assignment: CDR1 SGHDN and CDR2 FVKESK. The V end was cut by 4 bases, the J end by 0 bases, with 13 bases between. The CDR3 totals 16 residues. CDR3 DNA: TGTGCCAGCAGCCTAAATACAGGATCCTCTGGAAACACCATATATTTT. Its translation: CASSLNTGSSGNTIYF.

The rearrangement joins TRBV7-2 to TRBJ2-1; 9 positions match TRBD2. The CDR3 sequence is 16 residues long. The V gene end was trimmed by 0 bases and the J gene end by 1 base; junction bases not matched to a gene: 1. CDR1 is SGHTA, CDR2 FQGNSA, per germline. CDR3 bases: TGTGCCAGCAGCTTAGCTAGCGGGGGTTCCTACAATGAGCAGTTCTTC. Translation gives CASSLASGGSYNEQFF.

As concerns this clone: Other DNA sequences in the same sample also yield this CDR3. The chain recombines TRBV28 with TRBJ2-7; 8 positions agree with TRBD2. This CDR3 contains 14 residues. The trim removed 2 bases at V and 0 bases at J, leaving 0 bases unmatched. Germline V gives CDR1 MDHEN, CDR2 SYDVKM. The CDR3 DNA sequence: TGTGCCAGCAGTTTAAGCGGGAGCTCCTACGAGCAGTACTTC. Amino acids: CASSLSGSSYEQYF. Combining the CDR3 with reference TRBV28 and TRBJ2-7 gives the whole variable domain DVKVTQSSRYLVKRTGEKVFLECVQDMDHENMFWYRQDPGLGLRLIYFSYDVKMKEKGDIPEGYSVSREKKERFSLILESASTNQTSMYLCASSLSGSSYEQYFGPGTRLTVT.

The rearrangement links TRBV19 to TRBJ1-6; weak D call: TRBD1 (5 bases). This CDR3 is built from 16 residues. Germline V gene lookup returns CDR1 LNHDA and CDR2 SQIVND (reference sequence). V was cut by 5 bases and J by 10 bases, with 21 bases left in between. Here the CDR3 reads CASSPRGGQGGSPLHF. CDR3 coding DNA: TGTGCCAGTAGTCCCCGAGGAGGGCAGGGCGGCTCACCCCTCCACTTT.

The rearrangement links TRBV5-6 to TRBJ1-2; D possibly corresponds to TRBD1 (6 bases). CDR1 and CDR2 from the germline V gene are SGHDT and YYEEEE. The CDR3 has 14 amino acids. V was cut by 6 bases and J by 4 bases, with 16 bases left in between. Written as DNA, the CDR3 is TGTGCCAGCACCCAGGGGTCAGGCCCCTATGGCTACACCTTC. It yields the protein CASTQGSGPYGYTF.

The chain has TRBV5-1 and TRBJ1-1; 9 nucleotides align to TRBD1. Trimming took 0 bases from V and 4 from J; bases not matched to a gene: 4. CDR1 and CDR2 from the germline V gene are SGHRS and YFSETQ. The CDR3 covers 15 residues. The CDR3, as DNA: TGCGCCAGCAGCTTGGTCCGGACAGGGGTCACTGAAGCTTTCTTT. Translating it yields CASSLVRTGVTEAFF.

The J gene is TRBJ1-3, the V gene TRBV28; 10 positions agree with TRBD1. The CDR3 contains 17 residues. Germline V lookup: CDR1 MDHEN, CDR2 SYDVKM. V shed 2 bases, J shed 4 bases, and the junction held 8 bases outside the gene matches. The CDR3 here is CASSLPPGTGVGNTIYF. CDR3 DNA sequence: TGTGCCAGCAGTTTACCCCCCGGGACAGGGGTCGGAAACACCATATATTTT.

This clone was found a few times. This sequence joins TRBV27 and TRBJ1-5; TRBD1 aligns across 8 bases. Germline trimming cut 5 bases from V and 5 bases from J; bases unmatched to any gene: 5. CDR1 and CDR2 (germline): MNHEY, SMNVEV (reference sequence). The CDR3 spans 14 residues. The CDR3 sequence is CASSVTGGDQPQHF. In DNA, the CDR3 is TGTGCCAGCAGTGTTACAGGGGGGGATCAGCCCCAGCATTTT.

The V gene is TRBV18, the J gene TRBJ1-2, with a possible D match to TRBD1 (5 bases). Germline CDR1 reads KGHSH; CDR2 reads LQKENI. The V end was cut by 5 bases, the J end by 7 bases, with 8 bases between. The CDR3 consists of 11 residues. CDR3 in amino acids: CASSSRGGYTF. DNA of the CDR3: TGTGCCAGCTCATCTAGGGGTGGCTACACCTTC.